Below are 23 T cell receptor beta chains sequenced from a single sample in a study of CD8+CD57+ T cells in acquired aplastic anemia. Profiles of TCR beta VDJ and CDR3 were generated from a genomic DNA template. From the reads, TCRdb called clonotypes with MiXCR, one entry per CDR3 protein. The sample has 200,000 to 300,000 distinct CDR3 sequences, approximately 80% seen once. All sequencing subjects had displayed CD8+CD57+ cell expansion on flow cytometry. The sample comprised sorted CD4+, CD8+, or CD8+CD57+ T cells (not recorded which) from PBMCs. Every receptor here comes from a human donor with aplastic anemia.

As for this clonotype: The junction departs from the called germline gene at one end, perhaps through a read error. The chain links TRBV7-3 to TRBJ1-5; D is unclear. The germline V gene encodes CDR1 SGHTA and CDR2 FQGTGA. This CDR3 is built from 13 residues. For the CDR3, the DNA is TGCGCCAGCAGCCTTCCAAGAACTCAGCCCCAGCATTTT. This translates into CASSLPRTQPQHF.

The gene calls are TRBV7-9 and TRBJ2-1; 9 bases align to TRBD2. There are 16 residues in the CDR3. Per the germline V gene, CDR1 is SEHNR and CDR2 is FQNEAQ (reference sequence). The ends lost 3 bases at V and 13 bases at J; junction bases unmatched: 16. The CDR3 DNA follows: TGTGCCAGCAGCTTTCGCTGCAGCGGGGGGAGCGATTACCAGTTCTTC. It specifies CASSFRCSGGSDYQFF.

Of note for this clonotype: Because the CDR3 is missing its conserved closing phenylalanine or tryptophan, this is likely a read error. The limits of the CDR3 on the DNA are not certain, so only TCRdb's listed CDR3 is given. The CDR3 here is CASSLSWYISHL. The chain joins TRBV7-2 to TRBJ2-4. CDR1 and CDR2 from the germline V gene are SGHTA and FQGNSA. The CDR3 extends over 12 residues, inclusive of both ends.

The chain carries TRBV19 and TRBJ2-1, with 11 bases identical to TRBD2. V trimming: 10 bases; J trimming: 13 bases; junction bases outside the gene matches: 15. The CDR3 is made up of 14 amino acids. The V gene's germline CDR1 is LNHDA and CDR2 SQIVND (reference sequence). The CDR3 loop is CAISVGSGGDDQFF. The CDR3 DNA reads TGTGCCATCAGTGTAGGTAGCGGGGGGGACGATCAGTTCTTC.

There are a few counts of this clonotype. The chain's CDR3 is CATSAYTDTQYF. The CDR3 DNA sequence: TGTGCCACTAGCGCCTACACAGATACGCAGTATTTT. The rearrangement joins TRBV10-3 to TRBJ2-3; maybe TRBD2 (6 bases). The CDR3 is 12 amino acids. From germline, CDR1 is ENHRY and CDR2 SYGVKD. V lost 10 bases to trimming and J lost 2 bases, with 10 bases between them.

As concerns this clonotype: One junction end does not reproduce the germline sequence, and a read error may be involved. V and J are TRBV7-9 and TRBJ2-5; maybe TRBD1 (6 bases). The germline CDR1 and CDR2 sequences are SEHNR and FQNEAQ (reference sequence). The CDR3 consists of 14 residues. In DNA form, the CDR3 reads TGTGCCACCAGCAGGGGAACCAGCCAAGAGACCGAGTACTTC. It codes for CATSRGTSQETEYF.

In its sample, this clonotype was seen once. At one boundary the junction diverges from the germline segment, which might be a read error. The V call is TRBV7-9, the J call TRBJ2-3; 8 nucleotides align to TRBD2. CDR1 and CDR2 from the germline V gene are SEHNR and FQNEAQ (reference sequence). The CDR3 extends over 14 amino acids. Written as DNA, the CDR3 is TGTGCCAGCAGCTTCGCGGGAGGTTACTATGAGCAGTACTTT. This gives the protein CASSFAGGYYEQYF.

The V and J genes are TRBV10-3 and TRBJ2-5; 10 bases agree with TRBD2. The germline V gene has CDR1 ENHRY and CDR2 SYGVKD. The trim removed 9 bases at V and 7 bases at J, leaving 17 bases unmatched. CDR3 size: 16 residues. The CDR3 spells CAISIGGASGSGTQYF. In DNA, the CDR3 is TGTGCCATTAGTATAGGTGGGGCTAGCGGGAGCGGGACCCAGTACTTC.

This chain links TRBV24-1 with TRBJ2-1, with D possibly matching TRBD2 (6 bases). Looked up from germline, CDR1 is KGHDR and CDR2 is SFDVKD. The CDR3 has 14 amino acids. The V and J ends lost 9 bases and 0 bases respectively, with 11 bases between them. CDR3 protein: CATGSGSSYNEQFF. CDR3 bases: TGTGCCACCGGCTCCGGGAGCTCCTACAATGAGCAGTTCTTC.

This rearrangement joins TRBV24-1 to TRBJ1-4; D is unclear. V shed 4 bases and J shed 4 bases, with 18 bases lying between them. The germline gives CDR1 KGHDR, CDR2 SFDVKD. The CDR3 length is 17 residues. Here the CDR3 reads CATSEFAGEQINEKLFF. In nucleotides, the CDR3 is TGTGCCACCAGTGAGTTTGCGGGAGAACAAATTAATGAAAAACTGTTTTTT.

About this clonotype itself: Without the conserved terminal phenylalanine or tryptophan, this CDR3 likely stems from a read error. This sequence joins TRBV7-8 and TRBJ2-3, with D perhaps TRBD2 (6 bases). CDR1 and CDR2 from the germline V gene are SGHVS and FQNEAQ. CDR3 length equals 13 residues. The germline V and J ends were trimmed by 6 bases and 8 bases, with 15 bases remaining between them. CDR3 sequence: CASRVGGAPTQYY. The CDR3 nucleotides read TGTGCCAGCAGGGTCGGGGGAGCTCCTACGCAGTATTAT.

J is TRBJ2-1 and V is TRBV7-2; 7 bases are a match to TRBD1. CDR1 is SGHTA, CDR2 FQGNSA, per germline. The length of the CDR3 is 16 residues. The V segment lost 4 bases and the J segment 13 bases; nucleotides outside the gene matches: 19. In DNA, the CDR3 is TGTGCCAGCAGCTCAAGAGGGGGCGGCAAGACCGAGGACCAGTTCTTC. As protein: CASSSRGGGKTEDQFF.

V is TRBV19 and J is TRBJ2-3; D is uncertain. This CDR3 spans 14 amino acids. V shed 3 bases and J shed 3 bases, with 10 bases lying between them. Germline V gene sequence: CDR1 LNHDA, CDR2 SQIVND (reference sequence). This CDR3 reads CASSMRTATDTQYF. For the CDR3, the DNA is TGTGCCAGTAGTATGCGGACGGCGACAGATACGCAGTATTTT.

This chain joins TRBV9 and TRBJ2-7; D could derive from TRBD1 or TRBD2 (5 bases each). This CDR3 is 14 amino acids long. The germline V gene has CDR1 SGDLS and CDR2 YYNGEE. V lost 5 bases to trimming and J lost 11 bases, with 23 bases between them. Written as DNA, the CDR3 is TGTGCCAGCAGTTGCGTGCAGGGTAACTACGGGGAGTACTTC. Its translation is CASSCVQGNYGEYF.

Points on this clonotype: Its ends do not fully match the called genes, so a read error is possible. This chain joins TRBV9 and TRBJ2-3; TRBD1 might be the D (5 bases). The CDR3 sequence is 14 residues long. In germline, CDR1 is SGDLS, CDR2 YYNGEE. The CDR3 sequence is CASSPTPRATMHNF. The CDR3 DNA reads TGTGCCAGCAGCCCAACCCCCAGGGCCACTATGCATAATTTT.

V is TRBV29-1 and J is TRBJ2-7, with TRBD1 as a possible D gene (6 bases). The germline V gene encodes CDR1 SQVTM and CDR2 ANQGSEA. V was clipped by 4 bases and J by 1 base, with 11 bases between them. This CDR3 region has 13 residues. In DNA form, the CDR3 reads TGCAGCGTTGGCCCGACAGGTTCCTACGAGCAGTACTTC. Translated, it gives CSVGPTGSYEQYF.

On this clonotype: A junction boundary mismatches the germline segment, possibly from a read error. The chain is built from TRBV5-6 and TRBJ2-3; D is perhaps TRBD1 or TRBD2 (5 bases each). CDR1 is SGHDT, CDR2 YYEEEE, per germline. The CDR3 loop spans 14 amino acids. CDR3 region: CASSLERDGHTYDF. DNA of the CDR3: TGTGCCAGCAGCTTAGAGAGGGACGGGCACACATATGACTTT.

The CDR3 loop is CASSATSRRDAEQYF. CDR3 sequence (DNA): TGTGCCAGCAGCGCGACGTCTAGAAGGGATGCCGAGCAGTACTTC. The chain joins TRBV7-8 to TRBJ2-7, with unresolved D. Germline CDR1 reads SGHVS; CDR2 reads FQNEAQ. V was pared by 5 bases and J by 6 bases, with 20 bases between. This CDR3 is 15 amino acids long.

V usage is TRBV2 and J usage is TRBJ2-5; perhaps TRBD1 as D (6 bases). Trimming cost V 6 bases and J 12 bases, with 23 bases left between them. The CDR3 is 14 amino acids. Germline CDR1 is SNHLY and CDR2 is FYNNEI. The CDR3 DNA reads TGTGCCAGCAGCAGGGGCTCCGGCCAGGAGACTGAGTACTTC. This translates into CASSRGSGQETEYF.

As for this clonotype: A read error may account for a junction end that differs from germline. The CDR3 here is CASSSGVAGGPYF. Written as DNA, the CDR3 is TGTGCCAGCAGCTCCGGGGTTGCGGGTGGACCGTACTTT. This chain links TRBV7-8 with TRBJ2-1, with D perhaps TRBD2 (5 bases). From germline, CDR1 is SGHVS and CDR2 FQNEAQ. There are 13 residues in the CDR3.

This clonotype appeared a single time. J is TRBJ1-1 and V is TRBV7-9, with unresolved D. The CDR3 has 15 residues. V shed 1 base and J shed 5 bases, with 14 bases lying between them. From germline, CDR1 is SEHNR and CDR2 FQNEAQ (reference sequence). The CDR3 DNA is TGTGCCAGCAGCTTAGATCCGGGAGGGATGACTGAAGCTTTCTTT. Residues: CASSLDPGGMTEAFF.

The gene calls are TRBV10-3 and TRBJ2-3; D might be TRBD1 or TRBD2, each matching 5 bases. The better agreement between TRBJ2-7 and the DNA end casts doubt on the J call. The CDR3 is made up of 12 amino acids. From germline, CDR1 is ENHRY and CDR2 SYGVKD. CDR3 amino acids: CAIRGRSNAQYF. The CDR3 nucleotides read TGTGCCATCAGGGGACGCTCCAATGCGCAGTACTTC.

V gene TRBV7-9 combines with J gene TRBJ2-7; TRBD2 matches at 9 bases. CDR3 length: 14 amino acids. The germline gives CDR1 SEHNR, CDR2 FQNEAQ (reference sequence). The CDR3 nucleotides are TGTGCCAGCAGCTTTCAAAGAAGCGGGGGGAGGGATGAGGTC. Protein: CASSFQRSGGRDEV.